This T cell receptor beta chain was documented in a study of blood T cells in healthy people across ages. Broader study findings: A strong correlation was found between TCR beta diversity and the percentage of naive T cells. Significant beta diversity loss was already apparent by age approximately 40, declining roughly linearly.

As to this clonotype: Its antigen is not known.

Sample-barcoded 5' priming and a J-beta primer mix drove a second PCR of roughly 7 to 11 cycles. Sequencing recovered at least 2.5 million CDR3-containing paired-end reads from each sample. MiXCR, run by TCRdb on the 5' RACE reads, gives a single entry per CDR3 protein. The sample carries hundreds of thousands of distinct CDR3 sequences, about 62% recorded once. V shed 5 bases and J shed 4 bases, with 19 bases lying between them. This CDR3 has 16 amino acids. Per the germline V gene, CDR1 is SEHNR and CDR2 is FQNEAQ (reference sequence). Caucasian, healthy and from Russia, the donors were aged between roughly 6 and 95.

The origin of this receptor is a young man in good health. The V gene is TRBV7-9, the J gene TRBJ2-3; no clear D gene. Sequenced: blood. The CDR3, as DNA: TGTGCCAGCAGCCCTCGGCCCGCCTCAATTTCAGATACGCAGTATTTT. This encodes CASSPRPASISDTQYF.